The 27 T cell receptor beta chains below were found in one sample sequenced in a study of lung T cells in sarcoidosis with Löfgren's syndrome. MiXCR, applied by TCRdb to the reads, yields one record per CDR3 protein. The data show around 60,000 distinct CDR3 sequences, about 20% seen once. The sample was CD4+ T cells from PBMCs. Receptors originate from a human donor with sarcoidosis (Löfgren's syndrome or another form), or a control subject (not recorded which).

The sample holds many counts of this clonotype. This sequence joins TRBV20-1 and TRBJ2-5; D unresolved. Germline lookup yields CDR1 DFQATT and CDR2 SNEGSKA (reference sequence). Trimming left V 5 bases short and J 0 bases short, with 16 bases between. The CDR3 is 15 amino acids. DNA for the CDR3: TGCAGTGCTTATACGAGAGACAAGTACCAAGAGACCCAGTACTTC. It encodes CSAYTRDKYQETQYF.

This clonotype was seen repeatedly, ten times or more. The chain employs TRBV27 and TRBJ2-1, with 12 bases that match TRBD2. From germline, CDR1 is MNHEY and CDR2 SMNVEV (reference sequence). With V trimmed by 5 bases and J by 7 bases, 9 bases remained unmatched. The CDR3 is made up of 16 amino acids. The DNA for the CDR3 is TGTGCCAGCAGTCTCCAACTAGCGGGAGGAAGGAATGAGCAGTTCTTC. It encodes CASSLQLAGGRNEQFF.

The CDR3 loop is CASRPQRMVGTKNIQYF. In DNA form, the CDR3 reads TGTGCCAGCAGACCCCAGCGGATGGTGGGAACCAAAAACATTCAGTACTTC. The chain is built from TRBV7-2 and TRBJ2-4, with D possibly matching TRBD2 (5 bases). This CDR3 spans 17 amino acids. CDR1 SGHTA and CDR2 FQGNSA come from the germline V gene. The V and J ends lost 6 bases and 2 bases respectively, with 20 bases between them.

This clonotype was counted at least ten times. V usage is TRBV28 and J usage is TRBJ2-2; 10 bases fit TRBD1. The CDR3 extends over 15 amino acids. V shed 2 bases, J shed 6 bases, and the junction held 3 bases outside the gene matches. The germline V gene encodes CDR1 MDHEN and CDR2 SYDVKM. The CDR3 DNA reads as TGTGCCAGCAGTTTACGGACAGGGGGGGCCGGGGAGCTGTTTTTT. Protein sequence: CASSLRTGGAGELFF. The whole variable domain, filled in from reference TRBV28 and TRBJ2-2, reads DVKVTQSSRYLVKRTGEKVFLECVQDMDHENMFWYRQDPGLGLRLIYFSYDVKMKEKGDIPEGYSVSREKKERFSLILESASTNQTSMYLCASSLRTGGAGELFFGEGSRLTVL.

This sequence joins TRBV11-2 and TRBJ2-1, with 7 bases matching TRBD1. Per the germline V gene, CDR1 is SGHAT and CDR2 is FQNNGV. This CDR3 region has 20 residues. The V segment lost 5 bases and the J segment 0 bases; nucleotides outside the gene matches: 19. The CDR3 region is CASSPRGKLVEVGSYNEQFF. DNA of the CDR3: TGTGCCAGCAGCCCCAGGGGGAAGTTGGTCGAAGTAGGCTCCTACAATGAGCAGTTCTTC.

The chain recombines TRBV24-1 with TRBJ2-1; D is uncertain. The CDR3 is 16 amino acids. The V gene lost 4 bases and the J gene lost 12 bases, with 24 bases spanning the gap. In germline, CDR1 is KGHDR, CDR2 SFDVKD. The CDR3 is CATSDRLAVIKDGQFF. The CDR3 DNA reads as TGTGCCACCAGTGACCGCTTGGCTGTCATTAAGGATGGGCAGTTCTTC.

This clonotype has ten or more counts. The chain links TRBV20-1 to TRBJ2-1; 8 bases map to TRBD2. CDR3 length: 12 residues. V shed 8 bases, J shed 6 bases, and the junction held 6 bases outside the gene matches. Germline V gene data show CDR1 as DFQATT and CDR2 as SNEGSKA (reference sequence). The DNA of the CDR3 is TGCAGTCCCAGCGGGAGTGGCAATGAGCAGTTCTTC. This gives the protein CSPSGSGNEQFF.

This clonotype has a count of ten or more. This sequence joins TRBV6-6 and TRBJ2-6, with D tentatively TRBD1 (6 bases). This CDR3 region has 17 residues. Germline V CDR1 and CDR2: MNHNY, SVGAGI (reference sequence). The germline V and J ends were trimmed by 0 bases and 4 bases, with 13 bases remaining between them. The DNA for the CDR3 is TGTGCCAGCAGTTACTCGAAGGGACAACCGGGGGCCAACGTCCTGACTTTC. The encoded protein is CASSYSKGQPGANVLTF.

As concerns this clonotype: A much larger clone lies one base from this, so it may be a read error. The genes are TRBV12-3 or TRBV12-4 and TRBJ2-2, with D hard to call. The CDR3 covers 12 residues. The CDR3 sequence: CAGRRNTGELFF. The DNA for the CDR3 is TGTGCCGGCAGACGAAACACCGGGGAGCTGTTTTTT.

Regarding this clonotype: Possible read error: a much larger clone is one base away. Likely a read error: the CDR3 ends without its conserved phenylalanine or tryptophan. This chain links TRBV10-3 with TRBJ2-1; 9 nucleotides match TRBD1. The CDR3 spans 14 residues. Germline-derived CDR1 and CDR2 are ENHRY and SYGVKD. J lost 10 bases, V lost 8 bases, and 12 bases had no gene match. The CDR3 DNA reads as TGTGCCATCGGAAGGACAGGGGATTCCGGAGAGCAGTTCCTC. It translates to CAIGRTGDSGEQFL.

This clonotype was observed once. Just one base apart from a much larger clone, this may be a read error. The J gene is TRBJ2-3, the V gene TRBV2; D is uncertain. There are 14 residues in the CDR3. Germline CDR1 SNHLY, CDR2 FYNNEI. V was cut by 3 bases and J by 0 bases, with 7 bases left in between. The CDR3: CASSEMTSTDTQYF. The CDR3 DNA reads as TGTGCCAGCAGTGAGATGACTAGCACAGATACGCAGTATTTT.

This clonotype was detected many times. The gene calls are TRBV7-9 and TRBJ1-3; D uncertain. The CDR3 totals 14 residues. Trimming stripped 1 base from V and 0 bases from J, with 4 bases between. Germline values: CDR1 SEHNR, CDR2 FQNEAQ (reference sequence). Written as DNA, the CDR3 is TGTGCCAGCAGCTTAGAAGGCTCTGGAAACACCATATATTTT. Translation gives CASSLEGSGNTIYF.

The chain links TRBV18 to TRBJ1-2, with 7 nucleotides matching TRBD1. CDR3 length: 13 amino acids. CDR1 is KGHSH, CDR2 LQKENI, per germline. Trimming at V came to 1 base and at J to 6 bases, leaving 2 bases not matched to a gene. CDR3 sequence: CASSPQGADGYTF. The CDR3 DNA reads TGTGCCAGCTCACCACAGGGGGCGGATGGCTACACCTTC. Looking up the rest from reference TRBV18 and TRBJ1-2 gives the full variable domain: NAGVMQNPRHLVRRRGQEARLRCSPMKGHSHVYWYRQLPEEGLKFMVYLQKENIIDESGMPKERFSAEFPKEGPSILRIQQVVRGDSAAYFCASSPQGADGYTFGSGTRLTVV.

This clonotype was recorded at least ten times. This chain connects TRBV7-8 to TRBJ2-2; 7 bases match TRBD2. CDR1 is SGHVS, CDR2 FQNEAQ, per germline. CDR3 length: 15 amino acids. V was clipped by 5 bases and J by 1 base; unmatched bases: 4. The CDR3 is CASSPWGGNTGELFF. CDR3 coding DNA: TGTGCCAGCAGCCCGTGGGGGGGGAACACCGGGGAGCTGTTTTTT.

This clonotype was recorded at least ten times. Here the CDR3 DNA reads TGCAGTGCTAGAGTCGCGGCGGGAGGCTCGGACAATGAGCAGTTCTTC. It codes for CSARVAAGGSDNEQFF. The V call is TRBV20-1, the J call TRBJ2-1; 8 bases match TRBD2. Germline assignment: CDR1 DFQATT and CDR2 SNEGSKA (reference sequence). Germline trimming cut 1 base from V and 5 bases from J; bases unmatched to any gene: 10. There are 16 residues in the CDR3.

Concerning this clonotype: A much larger clone differs from this one at a single base, so this may be a read error. The chain couples TRBV19 to TRBJ2-5; D remains unclear. CDR1 LNHDA and CDR2 SQIVND come from the germline V gene (reference sequence). The CDR3 has 13 amino acids. CDR3 sequence: CASSFGSQETRYF. CDR3 sequence (DNA): TGTGCCAGTAGTTTCGGCAGCCAAGAGACCCGGTACTTC.

This clonotype has a count of ten or more. V gene TRBV20-1 combines with J gene TRBJ2-7; D unresolved. This CDR3 has 15 amino acids. V was pared by 1 base and J by 0 bases, with 13 bases between. Germline V gives CDR1 DFQATT, CDR2 SNEGSKA (reference sequence). CDR3 sequence reads: CSARAQLPTSYEQYF. DNA for the CDR3: TGCAGTGCTAGAGCCCAACTCCCAACCTCCTACGAGCAGTACTTC.

This clonotype was recorded many times. The chain uses TRBV27 and TRBJ2-5, with 9 bases identical to TRBD2. The CDR3 is 17 amino acids. J was trimmed by 3 bases and V by 5 bases; bases with no gene match: 13. Germline V lookup: CDR1 MNHEY, CDR2 SMNVEV (reference sequence). CDR3 bases: TGTGCCAGCAGTACCCGAACCCTCGGACTAGCGAAAGAGACCCAGTACTTC. Its translation is CASSTRTLGLAKETQYF.

Concerning this clonotype itself: Its ends do not fully match the called genes, so a read error is possible. The chain combines TRBV27 with TRBJ2-1, with D possibly matching TRBD2 (5 bases). CDR1 is MNHEY, CDR2 SMNVEV, per germline (reference sequence). The CDR3 sequence is 18 residues long. For the CDR3, the DNA is TGTGTCAGCAGTTTATCCCCCGCGGGCAGGAGATCCTACAATGAGCAGTTCTTC. Encoded protein: CVSSLSPAGRRSYNEQFF.

V and J are TRBV2 and TRBJ2-3, with 7 bases lining up with TRBD2. Looked up from germline, CDR1 is SNHLY and CDR2 is FYNNEI. The J segment lost 2 bases and the V segment lost 5 bases, leaving 10 bases of the junction unmatched. This CDR3 comprises 16 residues. The CDR3: CASSLQAGTITDTQYF. CDR3 DNA sequence: TGTGCCAGCAGTCTACAAGCGGGAACAATCACAGATACGCAGTATTTT.

This clonotype was detected many times. The chain is built from TRBV7-2 and TRBJ2-7; TRBD2 agrees at 14 bases. J lost 4 bases, V lost 5 bases, and 7 bases had no gene match. The germline V gene has CDR1 SGHTA and CDR2 FQGNSA. The CDR3 totals 16 residues. The CDR3 spells CASSPTGTSGRYEQYF. The CDR3 nucleotides are TGTGCCAGCAGCCCGACCGGGACTAGCGGGAGATACGAGCAGTACTTC. Full variable domain (missing parts from reference TRBV7-2 and TRBJ2-7): GAGVSQSPSNKVTEKGKDVELRCDPISGHTALYWYRQSLGQGLEFLIYFQGNSAPDKSGLPSDRFSAERTGGSVSTLTIQRTQQEDSAVYLCASSPTGTSGRYEQYFGPGTRLTVT.

The chain combines TRBV14 with TRBJ2-3; D is tentatively TRBD1 or TRBD2 (6 bases each). This CDR3 is built from 15 residues. Germline V gene lookup returns CDR1 SGHDN and CDR2 FVKESK. The V and J ends lost 4 bases and 0 bases respectively, with 11 bases between them. The CDR3 sequence is CASSRGTRSTDTQYF. For the CDR3, the DNA is TGTGCCAGCAGCCGCGGGACACGTAGCACAGATACGCAGTATTTT.

This clonotype appeared many times. This rearrangement joins TRBV27 to TRBJ2-1; tentative D call: TRBD1 (5 bases). Germline lookup yields CDR1 MNHEY and CDR2 SMNVEV (reference sequence). The CDR3 has 11 residues. V was cut by 8 bases and J by 9 bases, with 11 bases left in between. The CDR3, as DNA: TGTGCCAGCGGGGCGCGTGTTGAGCAGTTCTTC. Translating it yields CASGARVEQFF.

This clonotype came up many times. The genes are TRBV27 and TRBJ1-4; unclear D gene. Trimming cost V 0 bases and J 5 bases, with 7 bases left between them. There are 14 residues in the CDR3. Germline V gene sequence: CDR1 MNHEY, CDR2 SMNVEV (reference sequence). CDR3 DNA sequence: TGTGCCAGCAGTTTATCCCGCCAGAATGAAAAACTGTTTTTT. This codes for CASSLSRQNEKLFF.

This clonotype was seen only once. V is TRBV7-9 and J is TRBJ1-1, with 7 nucleotides matching TRBD1. Trimming cost V 6 bases and J 1 base; bases outside gene matches: 11. This CDR3 region has 16 residues. Germline loops: CDR1 SEHNR, CDR2 FQNEAQ (reference sequence). The CDR3, as DNA: TGTGCCAGCAGTTCCCGGATCCGGGACAGGAACACTGAAGCTTTCTTT. This codes for CASSSRIRDRNTEAFF.

This chain connects TRBV7-6 to TRBJ2-5; D might be TRBD2 (6 bases). The CDR3 runs 13 residues. CDR1 SGHVS and CDR2 FNYEAQ come from the germline V gene. V was pared by 1 base and J by 6 bases, with 9 bases between. The CDR3 spells CASSLGGEKTQYF. CDR3 bases: TGTGCCAGCAGCTTAGGGGGGGAAAAGACCCAGTACTTC. The variable domain in full, completed from reference TRBV7-6 and TRBJ2-5, reads GAGVSQSPRYKVTKRGQDVALRCDPISGHVSLYWYRQALGQGPEFLTYFNYEAQQDKSGLPNDRFSAERPEGSISTLTIQRTEQRDSAMYRCASSLGGEKTQYFGPGTRLLVL.

This clonotype occurred many times. The chain recombines TRBV20-1 with TRBJ1-5; D gene unclear. In germline, CDR1 is DFQATT, CDR2 SNEGSKA (reference sequence). The CDR3 has 15 amino acids. Between the trimmed V and J ends, which lost 0 bases and 7 bases, there was a span of 16 bases. CDR3 residues: CSAREGSGFQQPQHF. The CDR3 region has the DNA TGCAGTGCTAGAGAAGGTTCGGGATTCCAACAGCCCCAGCATTTT.